Shown below are 23 T cell receptor beta chains from a single sample sequenced in a study of molecular identifiers for immune sequencing clone quantification. TCRdb used MiXCR to reprocess the PCR reads, holding one entry per CDR3 protein. The table lists 350,000 or so distinct CDR3 sequences, around 21% of them singletons. The sequenced material came from naive CD8+ T cells from blood, with Jurkat cell RNA spiked in. The subset: FACS-sorted CD8+CD4-CCR7+CD45RA+ naive T cells. These receptors came from a human donor in good health. Some libraries in this study had Jurkat cell RNA spiked in.

This clonotype was observed a handful of times. In DNA form, the CDR3 reads TGTGCCAGCAGCTTGCTCTCCCATCATGAGCAGTTCTTC. Protein sequence: CASSLLSHHEQFF. The V call is TRBV7-3, the J call TRBJ2-1; D is uncertain. Germline loops: CDR1 SGHTA, CDR2 FQGTGA. This CDR3 is 13 amino acids long. Trimming removed 3 bases at V and 8 bases at J, with 11 bases between. The variable domain in full, with the rest retrieved from reference TRBV7-3 and TRBJ2-1, is GAGVSQTPSNKVTEKGKYVELRCDPISGHTALYWYRQSLGQGPEFLIYFQGTGAADDSGLPNDRFFAVRPEGSVSTLKIQRTERGDSAVYLCASSLLSHHEQFFGPGTRLTVL.

This clonotype appeared a few times. The J gene is TRBJ2-1, the V gene TRBV16; tentatively, D is TRBD1 (6 bases). V gave up 0 bases and J gave up 6 bases, with 9 bases separating them. The length of the CDR3 is 14 residues. Germline V gene sequence: CDR1 KGHSY, CDR2 FQNENV. This chain's CDR3 is CASSQSVGGNEQFF. The CDR3 nucleotides read TGTGCCAGCAGCCAATCGGTAGGGGGCAATGAGCAGTTCTTC.

This clonotype was picked up a small number of times. The chain has TRBV6-2 or TRBV6-3 and TRBJ2-5; D unclear. V was shortened by 0 bases and J by 4 bases, with 9 bases between the two germline ends. Germline V gives CDR1 MNHEY, CDR2 SVGEGT. The CDR3 is 14 amino acids. The CDR3 region has the DNA TGTGCCAGCAGTTACTCGGACGGTCTAGAGACCCAGTACTTC. Translated: CASSYSDGLETQYF.

The rearrangement links TRBV9 to TRBJ2-7; 9 positions match TRBD1. The junction had 7 bases not matched to a gene; V was cut back by 0 bases and J by 6 bases. Germline V gene data show CDR1 as SGDLS and CDR2 as YYNGEE. The CDR3 has 15 residues. The CDR3 region is CASSVAGTGTIEQYF. CDR3 nucleotide sequence: TGTGCCAGCAGCGTAGCCGGGACAGGGACTATCGAGCAGTACTTC.

In this sample, this clonotype turned up many times. CDR3 loop: CASSWGGAPEAFF. The DNA for the CDR3 is TGTGCCAGCTCGTGGGGGGGGGCCCCCGAAGCTTTCTTT. The V and J genes are TRBV18 and TRBJ1-1; D might be TRBD1 (6 bases). CDR1 KGHSH and CDR2 LQKENI come from the germline V gene. The CDR3 length is 13 residues. V lost 6 bases and J lost 8, with 16 bases in between.

As to this clonotype: A read error may be the cause here, since a much bigger clone is one base away. The rearrangement uses TRBV12-3 or TRBV12-4 and TRBJ1-6, with D possibly matching TRBD1 (6 bases). V was cut by 5 bases and J by 17 bases, with 22 bases left in between. The CDR3 has 14 residues. In DNA form, the CDR3 reads TGTGCCAGCAGTCCAGGGGCCTTGTCGGGGCCCTTCCACTTT. Amino acids: CASSPGALSGPFHF.

This clonotype was counted ten times or more. The chain carries TRBV25-1 and TRBJ2-3, with D unresolved. V was shortened by 0 bases and J by 2 bases, with 6 bases between the two germline ends. This CDR3 is built from 14 residues. From germline, CDR1 is MGHDK and CDR2 SYGVNS. The CDR3 here is CASSEYTHTDTQYF. CDR3 in DNA: TGTGCCAGCAGTGAATATACCCACACAGATACGCAGTATTTT.

This clonotype was counted at least ten times. The chain uses TRBV7-9 and TRBJ1-4, with D possibly TRBD1 on 5 matching bases. The germline gives CDR1 SEHNR, CDR2 FQNEAQ (reference sequence). There are 17 residues in the CDR3. V lost 6 bases and J 7 bases, leaving 24 bases between the germline ends. The CDR3 DNA follows: TGTGCCAGCAGATCCTCCCTCCTTAGGGGTGGTGGTGAAAAACTGTTTTTT. It specifies CASRSSLLRGGGEKLFF.

Comments on this clonotype: This may come from a read error, since a much larger clone is one base off. The chain links TRBV5-6 to TRBJ1-1; 7 bases fit TRBD1. This CDR3 has 14 residues. Germline assignment: CDR1 SGHDT and CDR2 YYEEEE. This CDR3 is CAGSYPGGRDEAFF. The CDR3, as DNA: TGTGCCGGCAGCTACCCAGGGGGACGGGATGAAGCTTTCTTT.

This clonotype was detected ten times or more. V is TRBV6-5 and J is TRBJ2-5; tentative D call: TRBD1 (5 bases). Germline CDR1 is MNHEY and CDR2 is SVGAGI. This CDR3 contains 14 residues. V lost 5 bases, J lost 0 bases, and 10 bases lay in between. The CDR3 region has the DNA TGTGCCAGCAGTGACAGATTATACCAAGAGACCCAGTACTTC. Residues: CASSDRLYQETQYF.

This clonotype was picked up many times. The gene calls are TRBV20-1 and TRBJ1-5; D is undetermined. The CDR3 runs 15 residues. CDR1 and CDR2 from the germline V gene are DFQATT and SNEGSKA (reference sequence). The V end lost 0 bases, the J end lost 3 bases, and 12 bases lay between the germline ends. The CDR3 coding sequence is TGCAGTGCTAGAGAATCCTACAACGACAATCAGCCCCAGCATTTT. It codes for CSARESYNDNQPQHF.

This clonotype came up many times. The rearrangement joins TRBV29-1 to TRBJ2-3; 11 nucleotides align to TRBD2. Losses at the gene ends were 4 bases for V and 2 bases for J; bases not matched to a gene: 8. Germline CDR1 is SQVTM and CDR2 is ANQGSEA. The CDR3 loop spans 16 amino acids. The CDR3 region is CSVGLGTSGFTDTQYF. The CDR3, as DNA: TGCAGCGTTGGGCTAGGGACTAGCGGATTCACAGATACGCAGTATTTT.

This clonotype was counted many times. The genes are TRBV19 and TRBJ1-5; D remains unclear. This CDR3 comprises 14 residues. Trimming took off 3 bases at V and 6 bases at J, with 12 bases between the two ends. Germline V gene lookup returns CDR1 LNHDA and CDR2 SQIVND (reference sequence). CDR3 coding DNA: TGTGCCAGTAGTATCGGGAGGTTGTTTCAGCCCCAGCATTTT. Its protein product is CASSIGRLFQPQHF. The full variable domain, rest sourced from reference TRBV19 and TRBJ1-5, is DGGITQSPKYLFRKEGQNVTLSCEQNLNHDAMYWYRQDPGQGLRLIYYSQIVNDFQKGDIAEGYSVSREKKESFPLTVTSAQKNPTAFYLCASSIGRLFQPQHFGDGTRLSIL.

This clonotype was seen ten or more times. This chain uses TRBV28 with TRBJ2-7, with 7 positions matching TRBD2. The CDR3 sequence is 16 residues long. CDR1 and CDR2 (germline): MDHEN, SYDVKM. V was pared by 5 bases and J by 2 bases, with 12 bases of the junction left unmatched. CDR3 bases: TGTGCCAGCAGTCTCCGTTTAGCGGGTAATGCCTACGAGCAGTACTTC. This translates into CASSLRLAGNAYEQYF.

This clonotype appeared many times. This sequence joins TRBV30 and TRBJ2-1; D is undetermined. The CDR3 totals 11 residues. Germline CDR1 and CDR2: GTSNPN and SVGIG (reference sequence). V shed 4 bases and J shed 7 bases, with 8 bases lying between them. The CDR3 nucleotides read TGTGCCTGGAACTTAGGGAATGAGCAGTTCTTC. Translation gives CAWNLGNEQFF.

This clonotype was counted between two and nine times. The chain joins TRBV7-9 to TRBJ2-7; 10 nucleotides align to TRBD1. The CDR3 is 16 amino acids. V lost 1 base, J lost 2 bases, and 5 bases stayed unmatched. The germline gives CDR1 SEHNR, CDR2 FQNEAQ (reference sequence). CDR3 nucleotide sequence: TGTGCCAGCAGCTTAGTTGGACAGGGGGTAACCTACGAGCAGTACTTC. It codes for CASSLVGQGVTYEQYF. The whole variable domain, filled in from reference TRBV7-9 and TRBJ2-7, reads DTGVSQNPRHKITKRGQNVTFRCDPISEHNRLYWYRQTLGQGPEFLTYFQNEAQLEKSRLLSDRFSAERPKGSFSTLEIQRTEQGDSAMYLCASSLVGQGVTYEQYFGPGTRLTVT.

A note on this clonotype: One base away lies a much larger clone, so this may be a sequencing read error. The chain couples TRBV6-1 to TRBJ1-5, with D perhaps matching TRBD1 (6 bases). V was clipped by 10 bases and J by 7 bases, with 14 bases between them. Germline lookup yields CDR1 MNHNS and CDR2 SASEGT. The CDR3 consists of 12 residues. The CDR3 nucleotides read TGTGCCATCAATGCACAGGGACAGCCCCAGCATTTT. Amino acids: CAINAQGQPQHF.

Notes on this clonotype: A much larger clone differs by one base, so this may be a read error. Since the CDR3 does not end with the conserved phenylalanine or tryptophan, this likely comes from a read error. The chain has TRBV4-3 and TRBJ1-5; no reliable D call. The V end lost 1 base, the J end lost 0 bases, and 7 bases lay between the germline ends. The CDR3 extends over 15 amino acids. Germline CDR1 LGHNA, CDR2 YSLEER. The CDR3 sequence: CASSQGWISNQPQHL. The CDR3 bases are TGCGCCAGCAGCCAAGGGTGGATTAGCAATCAGCCCCAGCATCTT.

This clonotype was counted ten times or more. The J gene is TRBJ2-5, the V gene TRBV5-1, with D perhaps matching TRBD2 (6 bases). V gave up 0 bases and J gave up 1 base, with 13 bases separating them. This CDR3 region has 16 residues. Germline CDR1 and CDR2: SGHRS and YFSETQ. CDR3 sequence: CASSLVGVGGQETQYF. DNA for the CDR3: TGCGCCAGCAGCTTGGTTGGGGTCGGGGGCCAAGAGACCCAGTACTTC.

The chain joins TRBV27 to TRBJ2-3, with unresolved D. V was shortened by 0 bases and J by 8 bases, with 21 bases between the two germline ends. The CDR3 is 17 residues long. Germline values: CDR1 MNHEY, CDR2 SMNVEV (reference sequence). CDR3 loop: CASSLSIFGGQPITQYF. CDR3 sequence (DNA): TGTGCCAGCAGTTTATCGATCTTTGGTGGCCAGCCGATTACGCAGTATTTT.

In its sample, this clonotype was seen many times. Here the CDR3 reads CASSVGADTQYF. The CDR3 DNA sequence: TGTGCCAGCAGCGTGGGGGCAGATACGCAGTATTTT. The chain is built from TRBV13 and TRBJ2-3; D may be TRBD1 or TRBD2 (5 bases each). The CDR3 consists of 12 residues. CDR1 is PRHDT, CDR2 FYEKMQ, per germline (reference sequence). V lost 5 bases to trimming and J lost 4 bases, with 7 bases between them.

The rearrangement uses TRBV30 and TRBJ2-6; D gene unclear. The germline CDR1 and CDR2 sequences are GTSNPN and SVGIG (reference sequence). The CDR3 sequence is 19 residues long. The CDR3 bases are TGTGCGCAACTCGCCGTCGTCAGCACAGTACTCTCTGGGGCCAACGTCCTGACTTTC. Translating it yields CAQLAVVSTVLSGANVLTF.

Details on this clonotype: Because the CDR3 is missing its conserved closing phenylalanine or tryptophan, this is likely a read error. This chain uses TRBV28 with TRBJ1-5; the D gene is possibly TRBD1 (6 bases). In germline, CDR1 is MDHEN, CDR2 SYDVKM. Trimming pared 2 bases from V and 5 bases from J, leaving 13 bases between. The CDR3 sequence is 15 residues long. CDR3 residues: CASSLAGGEDQPQHL. CDR3 sequence (DNA): TGTGCCAGCAGTTTAGCTGGGGGCGAGGATCAGCCCCAGCATCTT.